This TCR beta chain was retrieved from a study of beta chain features in type 1 diabetes. Study-wide results and caveats: Among patients, naive, central memory and Treg TCRB repertoires appeared more similar than among healthy donors. Among all four CD4+ subsets, Type 1 diabetes patients had TCRB CDR3s that were moderately but significantly shorter.

Every single donor gave one heparinised blood draw, and these averaged around 120 mL. Based on CD45RO/CCR7/CD25/CD127/CD95/CD27, CD4+ regulatory, stem cell-like memory, naive and central memory cells were sorted. Purity (above 95%) was reached by all sorted populations. Expressed TCRB transcripts were sequenced because the isolated RNA had all been reverse transcribed beforehand. Only in-frame clones appear in the TCRdb table, and some are missing; sequencing was by immunoSEQ multiplex PCR. The sample lists around 120,000 clones; 15% to 20% were seen once. The germline V gene has CDR1 SGHDT and CDR2 YYEEEE. The CDR3 contains 16 residues. Trimming stripped 1 base from V and 1 base from J, with 13 bases between. This clone was seen more than once but under ten times. Its specificity is unknown.

Sequencing was done on a sample of central memory CD4+ T cells from blood. This receptor was taken from a man younger than 35 with type 1 diabetes. The V and J genes are TRBV5-6 and TRBJ2-3, with D possibly being TRBD1 or TRBD2 (6 bases each). The CDR3 region is CASSLSGGLRTDTQYF. CDR3 nucleotide sequence: TGTGCCAGCAGCTTGTCCGGGGGCCTTCGCACAGATACGCAGTATTTT.